This T cell receptor (beta chain) comes out of a study of shared clonotypes between healthy human individuals. Study-level information: Researchers drew samples from a couple of women and three men aged 18 to 49.

This was a deep-level run. TCRdb's table, derived via immunoSEQ multiplex PCR, lists solely in-frame clones and lacks some. This table has about 320,000 clones, around nine tenths appearing once. Study findings and constraints: Sharing of clonotypes among donors was expected to vary with sequencing depth.

Germline-derived CDR1 and CDR2 are SQVTM and ANQGSEA. The CDR3 loop spans 15 amino acids. Trimming took 2 bases from V and 8 from J, leaving 18 bases between them. Turning to this clone: Its antigen is unidentified.

The source of this sequence is a man aged 18-30 years in good health. The chain links TRBV29-1 to TRBJ1-4; weak D call: TRBD1 (5 bases). The sample was memory CD8+ T cells sorted from blood. Subset defined: CD45RO+ cells pooled with CCR7-negative TemRA cells. In DNA, the CDR3 is TGCAGCGTTGAAAACATTTCAGGGAGAGGCGAAAAACTGTTTTTT. Translation: CSVENISGRGEKLFF.